What follows describes a single T cell receptor beta chain. At the DNA level, this CDR3 is encoded by other sequences in the same sample as well. Assay used: immunoSEQ multiplex PCR; TCRdb lists only in-frame clones, some missing. The sample has 75,000 to 100,000 clones, about 90% seen once; the top ten hold 8% to 9.5%. The record originates from a study of T cell responses to AZD1222 COVID-19 vaccine. This clonotype was obtained from an adult in good health. The material was peripheral blood, obtained on day 0 of AZD1222 vaccination.

The CDR3 DNA follows: TGTGCCAGCAGTTACTCGGGGGGCGGGGAGACCCAGTACTTC. This encodes CASSYSGGGETQYF. V gene TRBV6-5 combines with J gene TRBJ2-5, with D perhaps TRBD1 or TRBD2 (6 bases each). Germline values: CDR1 MNHEY, CDR2 SVGAGI. CDR3 size: 14 residues. V lost 0 bases to trimming and J lost 5 bases, with 10 bases between them.